Listed here are 30 T cell receptor beta chains from one sample, sequenced in a study of metastatic and nonmetastatic thyroid tumors (dated by TCRdb to 2018 to 2021). No treatment had been received by any patient before thyroid surgery. Libraries were made using PCR. The data were produced on an Illumina HiSeq 4000. TCRdb passed the public sequencing reads through fastp at Q25 and MiXCR, retaining productive beta sequences. This sample gives 15,000 to 20,000 clones in total; under 25% of them show up just once. 21% of the sample rests with the top ten. Sequencing used adjacent normal tissue. These receptors originate from a female donor with papillary thyroid cancer or a benign thyroid nodule (not recorded which). Some clones in this sample may be carry-over from other donors' samples.

V gene TRBV6-1 combines with J gene TRBJ2-2; maybe TRBD1 (7 bases). This CDR3 comprises 17 residues. Trimming took 2 bases from V and 8 from J, leaving 21 bases between them. Germline CDR1 is MNHNS and CDR2 is SASEGT. This CDR3 reads CASSEWVARGDLGELFF. The CDR3 DNA follows: TGTGCCAGCAGTGAATGGGTGGCCAGGGGGGATTTGGGGGAGCTGTTTTTT.

In DNA form, the CDR3 reads TGCAGTATAAAACGGGAGAATGAGCAGTTCTTC. Its translation is CSIKRENEQFF. This sequence joins TRBV20-1 and TRBJ2-1; a possible D gene is TRBD2 (6 bases). Germline V gene lookup returns CDR1 DFQATT and CDR2 SNEGSKA (reference sequence). CDR3 length: 11 amino acids. The V end was cut by 8 bases, the J end by 7 bases, with 12 bases between.

This clone appeared a few times. The chain links TRBV5-1 to TRBJ1-3; 9 bases line up with TRBD1. Trimming took 4 bases from V and 7 from J; bases not matched to a gene: 6. CDR3 length: 14 amino acids. Germline-derived CDR1 and CDR2 are SGHRS and YFSETQ. In DNA form, the CDR3 reads TGCGCCAGCAGCATACAGACAGGGGGGAACACCATATATTTT. Amino acid sequence: CASSIQTGGNTIYF. The full variable domain, in which reference TRBV5-1 and TRBJ1-3 provide the parts outside the CDR3, is KAGVTQTPRYLIKTRGQQVTLSCSPISGHRSVSWYQQTPGQGLQFLFEYFSETQRNKGNFPGRFSGRQFSNSRSEMNVSTLELGDSALYLCASSIQTGGNTIYFGEGSWLTVV.

V gene TRBV3-1 combines with J gene TRBJ1-6; D not resolved. Per germline, CDR1 LGHDT and CDR2 YNNKEL (reference sequence). This CDR3 is 14 amino acids long. Trimming left V 3 bases short and J 9 bases short, with 12 bases between. The CDR3 DNA follows: TGTGCCAGCAGCCAGCTGACCTCCGGTTCACCCCTCCACTTT. This sequence encodes CASSQLTSGSPLHF.

In this sample, this clone turned up a few times. The chain employs TRBV2 and TRBJ2-7; D gene ambiguous. The CDR3 runs 13 residues. Trimming stripped 6 bases from V and 3 bases from J, with 12 bases between. In germline, CDR1 is SNHLY, CDR2 FYNNEI. The CDR3 nucleotides are TGTGCCAGCAGGGATGGACCCCACTACGAGCAGTACTTC. It specifies CASRDGPHYEQYF.

There are a few counts of this clone. The V gene is TRBV6-2 or TRBV6-3, the J gene TRBJ1-1; TRBD1 matches 7 bases. Trimming cost V 0 bases and J 8 bases; bases outside gene matches: 9. The CDR3 consists of 15 residues. Germline V gives CDR1 MNHEY, CDR2 SVGEGT. The CDR3 sequence: CASSYSNQGGSEAFF. In nucleotides, the CDR3 is TGTGCCAGCAGTTACTCGAACCAGGGGGGGTCCGAAGCTTTCTTT.

This clone showed up just a few times. This chain uses TRBV2 with TRBJ2-7, with 10 nucleotides matching TRBD2. This CDR3 region has 15 residues. Germline CDR1 is SNHLY and CDR2 is FYNNEI. The trim removed 6 bases at V and 3 bases at J, leaving 8 bases unmatched. DNA for the CDR3: TGTGCCAGCAGCCCCAGGACTAGCGGTGTCTACGAGCAGTACTTC. The encoded protein is CASSPRTSGVYEQYF.

As regards this clone: The junction shows a germline mismatch at one end, possibly a read error. The rearrangement uses TRBV28 and TRBJ2-3; D unclear. This CDR3 spans 13 amino acids. Germline V gives CDR1 MDHEN, CDR2 SYDVKM. CDR3 sequence: CATGPPGTYTQYF. The CDR3 DNA is TGTGCCACCGGGCCCCCCGGCACATATACGCAGTATTTT.

This clone was seen only a few times. This sequence joins TRBV5-1 and TRBJ1-2; D perhaps matches TRBD1 (5 bases). The CDR3 sequence is 15 residues long. Trimming stripped 0 bases from V and 3 bases from J, with 12 bases between. Germline V lookup: CDR1 SGHRS, CDR2 YFSETQ. The CDR3: CASSLELGTYYGYTF. The CDR3 nucleotides are TGCGCCAGCAGCTTGGAGCTCGGGACCTACTATGGCTACACCTTC.

Many counts were recorded for this clone. The rearrangement joins TRBV27 to TRBJ2-2; 7 nucleotides align to TRBD2. The germline V gene has CDR1 MNHEY and CDR2 SMNVEV (reference sequence). This CDR3 has 13 amino acids. V lost 3 bases and J lost 8; bases outside the gene matches: 3. CDR3 in amino acids: CASSFSGLGELFF. The CDR3 DNA follows: TGTGCCAGCAGTTTTAGCGGGTTAGGGGAGCTGTTTTTT.

The chain couples TRBV5-1 to TRBJ2-3; 7 positions agree with TRBD2. The V gene's germline CDR1 is SGHRS and CDR2 YFSETQ. Germline trimming cut 6 bases from V and 4 bases from J; bases unmatched to any gene: 5. This CDR3 contains 13 residues. The CDR3 loop is CASKGRVPDTQYF. Here the CDR3 DNA reads TGCGCCAGCAAGGGGAGGGTGCCAGATACGCAGTATTTT.

A few counts support this clone. The gene calls are TRBV20-1 and TRBJ2-3; tentatively, D is TRBD2 (5 bases). Trimming took off 3 bases at V and 6 bases at J, with 22 bases between the two ends. Germline V gene data show CDR1 as DFQATT and CDR2 as SNEGSKA (reference sequence). The CDR3 runs to 16 residues. CDR3 residues: CSARNPPAAGVDTQYF. DNA for the CDR3: TGCAGTGCTAGGAACCCCCCAGCCGCCGGGGTGGATACGCAGTATTTT.

This clone was found a few times. This chain joins TRBV28 and TRBJ1-1, with 7 nucleotides matching TRBD1. CDR1 is MDHEN, CDR2 SYDVKM, per germline. Trimming cost V 4 bases and J 1 base; bases outside gene matches: 9. CDR3 length: 16 amino acids. CDR3 DNA sequence: TGTGCCAGCAGTTCCTTTAGGGGGCGCTCGAACACTGAAGCTTTCTTT. Protein product: CASSSFRGRSNTEAFF.

With regard to this clone: At one end the junction does not follow the germline gene, possibly because of a read error. The genes are TRBV24-1 and TRBJ2-3, with no clear D. Looked up from germline, CDR1 is KGHDR and CDR2 is SFDVKD. The CDR3 consists of 11 residues. The CDR3 is CATSAPDTQYF. As DNA, the CDR3 is TGTGCCACCAGTGCCCCAGATACTCAGTATTTT.

V usage is TRBV18 and J usage is TRBJ2-7; TRBD2 matches 7 bases. Losses at the gene ends were 3 bases for V and 3 bases for J; bases not matched to a gene: 5. The CDR3 covers 14 residues. Per germline, CDR1 KGHSH and CDR2 LQKENI. The chain's CDR3 is CASSPREGNYEQYF. In DNA form, the CDR3 reads TGTGCCAGCTCACCCAGGGAGGGGAACTACGAGCAGTACTTC.

The CDR3 DNA reads TGCAGTGCTAGAGGCGAGGATCTCGGGCCAGGGGGCGCGATGGAGACCCAGTACTTC. This encodes CSARGEDLGPGGAMETQYF. The genes are TRBV20-1 and TRBJ2-5; 8 bases align to TRBD1. J lost 5 bases, V lost 1 base, and 21 bases had no gene match. This CDR3 has 19 residues. CDR1 DFQATT and CDR2 SNEGSKA come from the germline V gene (reference sequence).

CDR3 nucleotide sequence: TGTGCCAGCAGTGGGGGGCCTGGTTCTGAGCAGTACTTC. This gives the protein CASSGGPGSEQYF. The chain couples TRBV2 to TRBJ2-7, with a weak D call TRBD1 (6 bases). The CDR3 is 13 amino acids. V lost 4 bases and J lost 7, with 14 bases in between. The germline CDR1 and CDR2 sequences are SNHLY and FYNNEI.

This clone came up many times. The genes are TRBV12-3 or TRBV12-4 and TRBJ2-7; the D gene is possibly TRBD1 (5 bases). CDR3 length: 12 residues. The V and J ends lost 7 bases and 9 bases respectively, with 16 bases between them. CDR3 residues: CASTQGAQVQYF. In DNA form, the CDR3 reads TGTGCCAGCACCCAAGGGGCCCAAGTGCAGTACTTC.

The gene calls are TRBV27 and TRBJ1-1; 9 nucleotides match TRBD1. Trimming cost V 8 bases and J 4 bases; bases outside gene matches: 11. The CDR3 runs to 15 residues. CDR1 and CDR2 from the germline V gene are MNHEY and SMNVEV (reference sequence). CDR3 residues: CASGDLDRGATEAFF. CDR3 DNA: TGTGCCAGCGGTGACTTGGACAGGGGTGCCACTGAAGCTTTCTTT.

This chain joins TRBV5-1 and TRBJ2-3; 7 positions match TRBD2. This CDR3 region has 14 residues. With V trimmed by 2 bases and J by 0 bases, 0 bases remained unmatched. Germline V gene lookup returns CDR1 SGHRS and CDR2 YFSETQ. Here the CDR3 DNA reads TGCGCCAGCAGCTTTAGCGGGAGCACAGATACGCAGTATTTT. Its translation is CASSFSGSTDTQYF.

This chain connects TRBV7-8 to TRBJ2-1; D might be TRBD1 (6 bases). This CDR3 is built from 16 residues. Per the germline V gene, CDR1 is SGHVS and CDR2 is FQNEAQ. The germline V and J ends were trimmed by 4 bases and 5 bases, with 18 bases remaining between them. CDR3 in amino acids: CASSSPTGTLNNEQFF. CDR3 bases: TGTGCCAGCAGCTCCCCGACTGGGACACTTAACAATGAGCAGTTCTTC. The entire variable domain, with the rest obtained from reference TRBV7-8 and TRBJ2-1, is as follows: GAGVSQSPRYKVAKRGQDVALRCDPISGHVSLFWYQQALGQGPEFLTYFQNEAQLDKSGLPSDRFFAERPEGSVSTLKIQRTQQEDSAVYLCASSSPTGTLNNEQFFGPGTRLTVL.

This chain links TRBV29-1 with TRBJ1-2, with 8 bases lining up with TRBD1. The V and J ends lost 4 bases and 6 bases, in that order; junction bases with no gene match: 10. This CDR3 comprises 14 residues. Per the germline V gene, CDR1 is SQVTM and CDR2 is ANQGSEA. The CDR3 loop is CSVVGDRLGDGYTF. In DNA, the CDR3 is TGCAGCGTTGTTGGGGACAGGCTAGGGGATGGCTACACCTTC. Variable domain in full (rest from reference TRBV29-1 and TRBJ1-2): SAVISQKPSRDICQRGTSLTIQCQVDSQVTMMFWYRQQPGQSLTLIATANQGSEATYESGFVIDKFPISRPNLTFSTLTVSNMSPEDSSIYLCSVVGDRLGDGYTFGSGTRLTVV.

V gene TRBV5-1 combines with J gene TRBJ2-7; maybe TRBD1 (6 bases). The CDR3 spans 11 residues. With 5 bases removed from V and 3 bases from J, the gap between germline ends came to 6 bases. Germline loops: CDR1 SGHRS, CDR2 YFSETQ. CDR3 protein: CASRQGYEQYF. The CDR3 DNA is TGCGCCAGCAGACAGGGCTACGAGCAGTACTTC.

The table lists this clone with a few counts. The rearrangement uses TRBV20-1 and TRBJ2-7, with 7 bases that match TRBD2. Per the germline V gene, CDR1 is DFQATT and CDR2 is SNEGSKA (reference sequence). The CDR3 covers 12 residues. The trim removed 0 bases at V and 4 bases at J, leaving 0 bases unmatched. DNA for the CDR3: TGCAGTGCTAGAGAGCGGGAGTACGAGCAGTACTTC. Translated, it gives CSAREREYEQYF.

The chain uses TRBV20-1 and TRBJ2-7, with TRBD2 identical over 10 bases. The germline gives CDR1 DFQATT, CDR2 SNEGSKA (reference sequence). After removal of 4 bases from V and 2 bases from J, the junction contained 11 bases not matched to a gene. This CDR3 contains 16 residues. The CDR3 DNA is TGCAGTGCTATCCCGACCTGGACTAGCGGTACCTACGAGCAGTACTTC. Translation gives CSAIPTWTSGTYEQYF.

This clone has a count of ten or more. J is TRBJ1-6 and V is TRBV24-1; TRBD1 might be the D (6 bases). The germline V gene has CDR1 KGHDR and CDR2 SFDVKD. Deletions cut 8 bases from V and 8 bases from J, with 15 bases between. The CDR3 contains 14 residues. The DNA for the CDR3 is TGTGCCACCACCCAAACGGGGGCCGATTCACCCCTCCACTTT. Amino acids: CATTQTGADSPLHF.

The V call is TRBV5-1, the J call TRBJ2-1; either TRBD1 or TRBD2 may supply D (5 bases each). This CDR3 comprises 15 residues. Trimming took 0 bases from V and 5 from J, leaving 12 bases between them. Germline V gene data show CDR1 as SGHRS and CDR2 as YFSETQ. DNA of the CDR3: TGCGCCAGCAGCTTGGTGGGACGGAACAACAATGAGCAGTTCTTC. It encodes CASSLVGRNNNEQFF.

The chain recombines TRBV7-6 with TRBJ2-7, with 9 nucleotides matching TRBD1. This CDR3 spans 16 amino acids. Looked up from germline, CDR1 is SGHVS and CDR2 is FNYEAQ. The V segment lost 3 bases and the J segment 3 bases; nucleotides outside the gene matches: 9. Here the CDR3 reads CASSFSRPGQGYEQYF. CDR3 sequence (DNA): TGTGCCAGCAGCTTTTCCCGGCCGGGACAGGGCTACGAGCAGTACTTC.

The chain recombines TRBV6-1 with TRBJ1-1; D may be TRBD1 (5 bases). CDR1 MNHNS and CDR2 SASEGT come from the germline V gene. V was cut by 6 bases and J by 12 bases, with 17 bases left in between. This CDR3 has 12 residues. CDR3 sequence reads: CASRAMGLRTFF. The CDR3 nucleotides read TGTGCCAGCAGAGCCATGGGGCTCCGCACTTTCTTT.

The rearrangement links TRBV6-1 to TRBJ1-5; a possible D gene is TRBD1 (6 bases). Germline CDR1 and CDR2: MNHNS and SASEGT. This CDR3 has 16 residues. The V and J ends lost 4 bases and 0 bases respectively, with 13 bases between them. CDR3 DNA sequence: TGTGCCAGCAGTGGGAGGGGGTCAAATAGCAATCAGCCCCAGCATTTT. Amino acid sequence: CASSGRGSNSNQPQHF.